This T cell receptor beta chain was identified during a study of blood T cell repertoires in COVID-19. For the study at large: Specimens from acute and convalescent COVID-19 originated in the United States, Italy and Spain. T cells, B-cell-depleted T cells, or PBMCs provided the cDNA or gDNA that served as material.

Clones were read by immunoSEQ multiplex PCR, and TCRdb kept only the in-frame ones, dropping some. The table shows more than 85,000 clones, with less than 85% occurring only once. The CDR3 has 16 residues. Germline CDR1 and CDR2: SNHLY and FYNNEI. In regard to this clone: The junction does not match germline at one end; this may be a read error.

The chain couples TRBV2 to TRBJ2-7; 7 positions agree with TRBD2. The source of this sequence is a woman at least 80 years old with acute or convalescent COVID-19. The sample taken for sequencing was peripheral blood. This chain's CDR3 is CPRAEGGPGVSYEQYF. Written as DNA, the CDR3 is TGCCCCCGGGCGGAGGGAGGGCCGGGGGTCTCCTACGAGCAGTACTTC.